Sequencing of this TCR beta chain was carried out in a study of response to subunit inactivated influenza vaccine. TCRdb fed the RT-PCR reads into MiXCR, producing one record per CDR3 protein. The sample contains fewer than 800,000 distinct CDR3 sequences, approximately 14% of which appear only once. At least ten counts were recorded for this clonotype. Its antigen is not identified. General study findings and limits: T cells newly recruited by each seasonal influenza vaccination are few, the authors suggested.

The CDR3 consists of 12 residues. CDR1 is SQVTM and CDR2 is ANQGSEA in the germline V gene. V lost 7 bases to trimming and J lost 5 bases, with 14 bases between them. The sample here was PBMCs from blood, taken about 11 days after vaccination. The V call is TRBV29-1, the J call TRBJ2-5; no reliable D call. This TCR was recovered from a man in his forties or fifties who received an inactivated influenza vaccine. The CDR3 DNA reads TGCAGCGCCTCTTTAGGGCGGGAGACCCAGTACTTC. Translated: CSASLGRETQYF.